Following are 16 T cell receptor beta chains from one sample sequenced in a study of cytotoxic CD8 clonotypes in ibrutinib-treated CLL. The protocol was immunoSEQ multiplex PCR, while the TCRdb copy is restricted to in-frame clones and leaves out a portion. The sample shows 200,000 to 250,000 clones, roughly three quarters of them seen only once. The sequences come from PBMCs, collected after 12 months of ibrutinib treatment. The receptor set was obtained from a human donor with chronic lymphocytic leukemia.

This chain links TRBV25-1 with TRBJ2-3; 9 nucleotides match TRBD1. The V segment lost 3 bases and the J segment 0 bases; nucleotides outside the gene matches: 1. CDR1 and CDR2 (germline): MGHDK, SYGVNS. The CDR3 sequence is 15 residues long. The DNA for the CDR3 is TGTGCCAGCAGTGACGACAGGGGGAGCACAGATACGCAGTATTTT. Protein product: CASSDDRGSTDTQYF.

This rearrangement joins TRBV10-2 to TRBJ2-3, with D perhaps matching TRBD1 or TRBD2 (6 bases each). The V and J ends lost 4 bases and 10 bases respectively, with 18 bases between them. The CDR3 is 14 amino acids. Germline V gives CDR1 WSHSY, CDR2 SAAADI. This chain's CDR3 is CASSGGTLEGAQYF. In DNA, the CDR3 is TGCGCCAGCAGTGGGGGGACTCTGGAGGGGGCGCAGTATTTT.

In DNA, the CDR3 is TGTGCCAGCAGCTTAGTCCCGACTAGCGGGGCATGGGCCGAGCAGTACTTC. Its translation is CASSLVPTSGAWAEQYF. The genes are TRBV7-2 and TRBJ2-7, with TRBD2 matching over 11 bases. Germline CDR1 is SGHTA and CDR2 is FQGNSA. The CDR3 consists of 17 residues. The V segment lost 1 base and the J segment 6 bases; nucleotides outside the gene matches: 11.

The chain has TRBV7-3 and TRBJ1-1; 9 bases align to TRBD1. Germline V gene lookup returns CDR1 SGHTA and CDR2 FQGTGA. V was pared by 6 bases and J by 1 base, with 9 bases of the junction left unmatched. CDR3 length: 16 residues. The CDR3 DNA is TGTGCCAGCAGTTTAGCCGGGACAGGGACGAACACTGAAGCTTTCTTT. Encoded protein: CASSLAGTGTNTEAFF.

V is TRBV2 and J is TRBJ2-1; 7 bases align to TRBD1. The CDR3 is 16 amino acids. The junction had 7 bases not matched to a gene; V was cut back by 1 base and J by 4 bases. Germline V gene lookup returns CDR1 SNHLY and CDR2 FYNNEI. CDR3 residues: CASSEVGGGSYNEQFF. The CDR3 nucleotides are TGTGCCAGCAGTGAAGTAGGGGGCGGTAGTTACAATGAGCAGTTCTTC.

As DNA, the CDR3 is TGCGCCAGCAGCTTCGCCGGGGACAGGCCGGATCAGCCCCAGCATTTT. Translating it yields CASSFAGDRPDQPQHF. The chain combines TRBV5-1 with TRBJ1-5; the match to TRBD1 covers 8 bases. V shed 2 bases, J shed 5 bases, and the junction held 9 bases outside the gene matches. The CDR3 sequence is 16 residues long. Germline CDR1 and CDR2: SGHRS and YFSETQ.

This chain joins TRBV4-1 and TRBJ2-3; D uncertain. The germline V gene has CDR1 MGHRA and CDR2 YSYEKL. V gave up 1 base and J gave up 1 base, with 9 bases separating them. CDR3 size: 15 residues. This CDR3 is CASSQVGSRTDTQYF. In nucleotides, the CDR3 is TGCGCCAGCAGCCAAGTTGGGTCCCGCACAGATACGCAGTATTTT.

The genes are TRBV7-9 and TRBJ2-2; 10 bases map to TRBD2. The CDR3 consists of 15 residues. Germline assignment: CDR1 SEHNR and CDR2 FQNEAQ (reference sequence). The V segment lost 2 bases and the J segment 6 bases; nucleotides outside the gene matches: 3. This CDR3 is CASSLNSGRAGELFF. CDR3 in DNA: TGTGCCAGCAGCTTAAACAGCGGGAGGGCCGGGGAGCTGTTTTTT. Complete variable domain (other parts from reference TRBV7-9 and TRBJ2-2): DTGVSQNPRHKITKRGQNVTFRCDPISEHNRLYWYRQTLGQGPEFLTYFQNEAQLEKSRLLSDRFSAERPKGSFSTLEIQRTEQGDSAMYLCASSLNSGRAGELFFGEGSRLTVL.

The chain links TRBV28 to TRBJ1-1, with D unclear. Trimming took off 3 bases at V and 3 bases at J, with 5 bases between the two ends. The CDR3 is 12 amino acids. From germline, CDR1 is MDHEN and CDR2 SYDVKM. CDR3 coding DNA: TGTGCCAGCAGTTTTGGCTACACTGAAGCTTTCTTT. As protein: CASSFGYTEAFF.

The chain carries TRBV30 and TRBJ1-1; the match to TRBD1 covers 7 bases. Germline V lookup: CDR1 GTSNPN, CDR2 SVGIG (reference sequence). This CDR3 region has 17 residues. The trim removed 4 bases at V and 3 bases at J, leaving 17 bases unmatched. CDR3 sequence: CAWTSQRGLWGDTEAFF. Written as DNA, the CDR3 is TGTGCCTGGACGTCCCAAAGGGGGCTCTGGGGGGACACTGAAGCTTTCTTT.

CDR3 bases: TGCAGCGTTGGCAGGGGGGGCTCTGGGGCCAACGTCCTGACTTTC. Translation: CSVGRGGSGANVLTF. The gene calls are TRBV29-1 and TRBJ2-6; D is tentatively TRBD1 or TRBD2 (7 bases each). Germline CDR1 is SQVTM and CDR2 is ANQGSEA. CDR3 size: 15 residues. The germline V and J ends were trimmed by 4 bases and 0 bases, with 10 bases remaining between them.

This clone was recorded a few times. The CDR3 nucleotides read TGTGCCAGCAGCGAAACGCTACGGGACACCCGAGCCAAAAACATTCAGTACTTC. Translated, it gives CASSETLRDTRAKNIQYF. The V and J genes are TRBV11-2 and TRBJ2-4; possible D gene TRBD1, 6 bases. V shed 5 bases and J shed 0 bases, with 20 bases lying between them. The CDR3 covers 18 residues. CDR1 and CDR2 (germline): SGHAT, FQNNGV.

The V gene is TRBV7-2, the J gene TRBJ1-5; weak D call: TRBD1 (6 bases). The CDR3 extends over 15 amino acids. Germline V CDR1 and CDR2: SGHTA, FQGNSA. V gave up 0 bases and J gave up 6 bases, with 12 bases separating them. The CDR3: CASSLAGGLSQPQHF. Written as DNA, the CDR3 is TGTGCCAGCAGCTTAGCGGGGGGGCTGAGTCAGCCCCAGCATTTT.

The chain employs TRBV6-4 and TRBJ2-7, with TRBD1 matching over 8 bases. V was pared by 0 bases and J by 5 bases, with 15 bases of the junction left unmatched. The CDR3 covers 18 residues. Germline CDR1 reads MRHNA; CDR2 reads SNTAGT. This CDR3 reads CASSDSNRGAHTADEQYF. CDR3 bases: TGTGCCAGCAGTGACTCAAACAGGGGGGCTCATACGGCCGACGAGCAGTACTTC.

This clone was seen only a few times. J is TRBJ1-3 and V is TRBV10-1, with D unresolved. The CDR3 extends over 13 amino acids. Trimming pared 3 bases from V and 0 bases from J, leaving 3 bases between. CDR1 is WNHNN and CDR2 is SYGVQD in the germline V gene (reference sequence). The CDR3 protein is CASSEGSGNTIYF. CDR3 nucleotide sequence: TGCGCCAGCAGTGAAGGCTCTGGAAACACCATATATTTT.

Concerning this clone: One junction end does not reproduce the germline sequence, and a read error may be involved. V is TRBV30 and J is TRBJ1-2; D gene uncertain. Germline assignment: CDR1 GTSNPN and CDR2 SVGIG (reference sequence). This CDR3 comprises 10 residues. The CDR3 DNA is TGTGCCTGGAGTGTAAGGTCGGTCTACTTC. This translates into CAWSVRSVYF.